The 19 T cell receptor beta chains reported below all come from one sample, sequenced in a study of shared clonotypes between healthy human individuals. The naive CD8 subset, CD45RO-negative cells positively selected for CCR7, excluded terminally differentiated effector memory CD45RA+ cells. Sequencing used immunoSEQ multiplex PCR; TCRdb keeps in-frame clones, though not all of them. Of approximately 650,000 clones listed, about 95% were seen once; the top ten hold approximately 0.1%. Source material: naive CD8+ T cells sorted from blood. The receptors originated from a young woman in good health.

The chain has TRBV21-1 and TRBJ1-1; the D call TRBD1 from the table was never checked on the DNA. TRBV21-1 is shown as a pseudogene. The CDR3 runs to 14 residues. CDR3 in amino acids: CASSKNRVRTEAFF. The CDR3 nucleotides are TGTGCCAGCAGCAAAAACAGGGTACGCACTGAAGCTTTCTTT.

Here the CDR3 DNA reads TGTGCCACCTGGGACTTAGATTACGAGCAGTACTTC. Residues: CATWDLDYEQYF. V and J are TRBV10-3 and TRBJ2-7; weak D call: TRBD2 (6 bases). The germline V gene has CDR1 ENHRY and CDR2 SYGVKD. CDR3 size: 12 residues. V was trimmed by 10 bases and J by 4 bases, leaving 14 bases between them.

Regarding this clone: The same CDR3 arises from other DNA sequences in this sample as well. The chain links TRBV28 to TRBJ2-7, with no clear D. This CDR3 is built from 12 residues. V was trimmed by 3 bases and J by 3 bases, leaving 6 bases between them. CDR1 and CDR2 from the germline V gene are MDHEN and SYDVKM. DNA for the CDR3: TGTGCCAGCAGTTTTATAGGCTACGAGCAGTACTTC. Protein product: CASSFIGYEQYF.

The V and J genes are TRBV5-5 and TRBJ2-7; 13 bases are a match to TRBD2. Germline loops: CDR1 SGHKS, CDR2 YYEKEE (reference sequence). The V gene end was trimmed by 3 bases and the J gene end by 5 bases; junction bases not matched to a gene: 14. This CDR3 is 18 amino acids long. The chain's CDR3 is CASSWNEGLAGIENEQYF. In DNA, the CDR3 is TGTGCCAGCAGCTGGAACGAGGGACTAGCGGGAATCGAAAACGAGCAGTACTTC.

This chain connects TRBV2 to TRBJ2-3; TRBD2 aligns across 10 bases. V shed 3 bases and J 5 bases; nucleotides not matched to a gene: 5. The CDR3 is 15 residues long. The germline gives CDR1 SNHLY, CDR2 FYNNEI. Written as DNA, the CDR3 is TGTGCCAGCAGTGAGACTAGCGGGTGGTTAGATACGCAGTATTTT. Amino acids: CASSETSGWLDTQYF.

The CDR3 reads CASSRETQYF. CDR3 bases: TGTGCCAGCAGTCGGGAGACCCAGTACTTC. The genes are TRBV28 and TRBJ2-5; D uncertain. V gave up 5 bases and J gave up 5 bases, with 3 bases separating them. Germline V lookup: CDR1 MDHEN, CDR2 SYDVKM. The CDR3 extends over 10 amino acids.

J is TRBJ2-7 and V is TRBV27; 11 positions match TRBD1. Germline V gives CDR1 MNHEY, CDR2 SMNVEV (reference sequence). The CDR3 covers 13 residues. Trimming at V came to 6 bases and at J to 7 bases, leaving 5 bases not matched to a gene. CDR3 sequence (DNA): TGTGCCAGCAGCCAGGACAGGGGGCATGAGCAGTACTTC. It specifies CASSQDRGHEQYF.

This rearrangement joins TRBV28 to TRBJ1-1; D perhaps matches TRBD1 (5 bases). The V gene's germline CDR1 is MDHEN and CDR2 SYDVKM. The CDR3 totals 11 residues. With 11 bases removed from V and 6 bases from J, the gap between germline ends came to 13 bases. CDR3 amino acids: CAVPRGPEAFF. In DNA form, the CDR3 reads TGTGCCGTCCCGCGGGGACCTGAAGCTTTCTTT. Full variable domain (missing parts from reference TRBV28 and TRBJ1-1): DVKVTQSSRYLVKRTGEKVFLECVQDMDHENMFWYRQDPGLGLRLIYFSYDVKMKEKGDIPEGYSVSREKKERFSLILESASTNQTSMYLCAVPRGPEAFFGQGTRLTVV.

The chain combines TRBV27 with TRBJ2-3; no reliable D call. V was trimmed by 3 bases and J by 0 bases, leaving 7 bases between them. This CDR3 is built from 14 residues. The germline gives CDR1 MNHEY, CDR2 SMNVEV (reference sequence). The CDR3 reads CASSLLQSTDTQYF. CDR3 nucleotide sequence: TGTGCCAGCAGTTTGCTCCAGAGCACAGATACGCAGTATTTT.

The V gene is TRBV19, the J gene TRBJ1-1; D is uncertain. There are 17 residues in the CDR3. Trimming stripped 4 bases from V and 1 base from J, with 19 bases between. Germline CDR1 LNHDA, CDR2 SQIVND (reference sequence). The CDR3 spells CASSKKAYFPRNTEAFF. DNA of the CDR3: TGTGCCAGTAGTAAAAAGGCCTATTTTCCCCGGAACACTGAAGCTTTCTTT.

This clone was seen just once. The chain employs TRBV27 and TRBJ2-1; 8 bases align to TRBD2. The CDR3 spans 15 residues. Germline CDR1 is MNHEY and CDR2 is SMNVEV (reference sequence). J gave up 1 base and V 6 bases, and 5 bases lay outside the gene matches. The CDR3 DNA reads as TGTGCCAGCAGCCGGGAGGGGGGATCCTACAATGAGCAGTTCTTC. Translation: CASSREGGSYNEQFF.

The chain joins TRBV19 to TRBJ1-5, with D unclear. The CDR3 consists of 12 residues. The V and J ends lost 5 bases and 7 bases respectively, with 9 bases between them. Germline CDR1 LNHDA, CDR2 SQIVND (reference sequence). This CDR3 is CASSPAVQPQHF. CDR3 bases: TGTGCCAGTAGTCCCGCGGTACAGCCCCAGCATTTT.

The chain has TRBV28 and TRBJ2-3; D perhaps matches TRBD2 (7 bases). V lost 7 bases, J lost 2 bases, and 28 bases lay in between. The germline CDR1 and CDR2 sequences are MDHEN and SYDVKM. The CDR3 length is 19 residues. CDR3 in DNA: TGTGCCAGCAACCTCTCGGGGGCGGGAGTGGTCCCAATCACAGATACGCAGTATTTT. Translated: CASNLSGAGVVPITDTQYF.

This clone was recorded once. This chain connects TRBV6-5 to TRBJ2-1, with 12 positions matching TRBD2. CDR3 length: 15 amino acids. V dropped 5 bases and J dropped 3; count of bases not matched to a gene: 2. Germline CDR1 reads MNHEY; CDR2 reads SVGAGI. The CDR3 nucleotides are TGTGCCAGCAGTCTACTAGCGGGAGGCTACAATGAGCAGTTCTTC. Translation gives CASSLLAGGYNEQFF.

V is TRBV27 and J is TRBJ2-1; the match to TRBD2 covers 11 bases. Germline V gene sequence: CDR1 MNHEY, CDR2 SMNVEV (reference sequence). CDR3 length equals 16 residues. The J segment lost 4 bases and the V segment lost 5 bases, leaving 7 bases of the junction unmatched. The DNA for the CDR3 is TGTGCCAGCAGTCCCGACACTAGCGGGAGTTACAATGAGCAGTTCTTC. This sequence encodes CASSPDTSGSYNEQFF.

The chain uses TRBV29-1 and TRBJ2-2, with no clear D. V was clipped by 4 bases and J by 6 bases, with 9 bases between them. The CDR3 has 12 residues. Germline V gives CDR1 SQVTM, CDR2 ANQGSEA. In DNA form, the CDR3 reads TGCAGCGTTGGCCGGCCGGCCGGGGAGCTGTTTTTT. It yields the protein CSVGRPAGELFF.

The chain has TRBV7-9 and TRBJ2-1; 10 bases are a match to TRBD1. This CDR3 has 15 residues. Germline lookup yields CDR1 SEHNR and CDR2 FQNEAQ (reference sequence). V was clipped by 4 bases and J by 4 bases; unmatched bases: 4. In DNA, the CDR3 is TGTGCCAGCAGCTACCGGGACAGGGGATACAATGAGCAGTTCTTC. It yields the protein CASSYRDRGYNEQFF.

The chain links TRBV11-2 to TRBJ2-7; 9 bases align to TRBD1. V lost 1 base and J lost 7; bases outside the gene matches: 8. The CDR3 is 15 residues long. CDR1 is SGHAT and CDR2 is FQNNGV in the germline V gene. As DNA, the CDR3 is TGTGCCAGCAGCTTAGGTTGGGACAGGGAAAGTGAGCAGTACTTC. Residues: CASSLGWDRESEQYF.

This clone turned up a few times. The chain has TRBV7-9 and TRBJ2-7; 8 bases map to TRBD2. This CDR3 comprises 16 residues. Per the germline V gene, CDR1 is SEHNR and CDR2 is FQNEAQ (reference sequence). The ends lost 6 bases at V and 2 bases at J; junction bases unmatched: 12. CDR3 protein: CASSPPSSGGTYEQYF. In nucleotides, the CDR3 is TGTGCCAGCAGTCCGCCTTCCTCGGGAGGGACCTACGAGCAGTACTTC. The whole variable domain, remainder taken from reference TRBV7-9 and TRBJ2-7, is DTGVSQNPRHKITKRGQNVTFRCDPISEHNRLYWYRQTLGQGPEFLTYFQNEAQLEKSRLLSDRFSAERPKGSFSTLEIQRTEQGDSAMYLCASSPPSSGGTYEQYFGPGTRLTVT.